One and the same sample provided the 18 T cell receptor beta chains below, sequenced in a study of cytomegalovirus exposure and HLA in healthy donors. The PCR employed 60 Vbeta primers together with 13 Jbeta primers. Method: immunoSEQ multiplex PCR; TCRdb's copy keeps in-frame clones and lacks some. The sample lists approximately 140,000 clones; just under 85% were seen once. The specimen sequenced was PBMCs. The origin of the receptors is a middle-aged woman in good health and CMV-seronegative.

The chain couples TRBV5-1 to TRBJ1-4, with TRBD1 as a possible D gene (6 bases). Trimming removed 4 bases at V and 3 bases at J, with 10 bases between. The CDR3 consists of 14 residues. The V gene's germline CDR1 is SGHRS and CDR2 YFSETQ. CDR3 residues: CASSVTGPNEKLFF. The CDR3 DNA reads TGCGCCAGCAGCGTGACAGGACCTAATGAAAAACTGTTTTTT. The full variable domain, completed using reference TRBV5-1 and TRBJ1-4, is KAGVTQTPRYLIKTRGQQVTLSCSPISGHRSVSWYQQTPGQGLQFLFEYFSETQRNKGNFPGRFSGRQFSNSRSEMNVSTLELGDSALYLCASSVTGPNEKLFFGSGTQLSVL.

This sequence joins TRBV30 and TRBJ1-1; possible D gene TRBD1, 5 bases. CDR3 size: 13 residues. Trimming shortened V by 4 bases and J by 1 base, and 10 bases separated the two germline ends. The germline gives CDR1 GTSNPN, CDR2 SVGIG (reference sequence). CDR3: CAWTRQSNTEAFF. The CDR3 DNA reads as TGTGCCTGGACGCGACAGTCGAACACTGAAGCTTTCTTT.

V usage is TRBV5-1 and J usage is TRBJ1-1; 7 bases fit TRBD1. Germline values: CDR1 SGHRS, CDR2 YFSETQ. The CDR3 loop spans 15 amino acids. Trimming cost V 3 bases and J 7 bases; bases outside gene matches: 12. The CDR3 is CASSSDAQGRGEAFF. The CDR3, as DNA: TGCGCCAGCAGCTCCGACGCACAGGGGCGGGGTGAAGCTTTCTTT. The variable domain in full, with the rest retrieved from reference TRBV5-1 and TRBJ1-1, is KAGVTQTPRYLIKTRGQQVTLSCSPISGHRSVSWYQQTPGQGLQFLFEYFSETQRNKGNFPGRFSGRQFSNSRSEMNVSTLELGDSALYLCASSSDAQGRGEAFFGQGTRLTVV.

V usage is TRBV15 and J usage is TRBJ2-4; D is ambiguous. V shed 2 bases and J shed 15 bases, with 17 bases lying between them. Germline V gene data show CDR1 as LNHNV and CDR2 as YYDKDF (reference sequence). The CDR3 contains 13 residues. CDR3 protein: CATSRSKVQLPYF. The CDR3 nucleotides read TGTGCCACCAGCAGATCAAAGGTACAGTTACCGTACTTC.

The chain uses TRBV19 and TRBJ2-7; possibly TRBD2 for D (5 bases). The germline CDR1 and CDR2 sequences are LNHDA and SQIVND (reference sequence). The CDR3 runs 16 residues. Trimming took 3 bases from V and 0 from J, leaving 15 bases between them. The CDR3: CASSMFLAGGSYEQYF. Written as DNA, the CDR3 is TGTGCCAGTAGTATGTTCTTGGCGGGTGGCTCCTACGAGCAGTACTTC.

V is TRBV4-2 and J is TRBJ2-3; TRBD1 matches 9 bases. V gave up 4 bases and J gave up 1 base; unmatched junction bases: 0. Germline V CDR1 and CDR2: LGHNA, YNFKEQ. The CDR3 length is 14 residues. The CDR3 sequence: CASSRDRGTDTQYF. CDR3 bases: TGTGCCAGCAGCCGGGACAGGGGCACAGATACGCAGTATTTT.

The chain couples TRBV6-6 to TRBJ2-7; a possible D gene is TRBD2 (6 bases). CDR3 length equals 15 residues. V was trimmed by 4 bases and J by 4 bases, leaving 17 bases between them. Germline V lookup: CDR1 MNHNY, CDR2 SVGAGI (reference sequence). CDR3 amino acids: CASSSKGTSAYEQYF. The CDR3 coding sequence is TGTGCCAGCAGTTCTAAGGGGACTTCCGCTTACGAGCAGTACTTC.

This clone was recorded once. This chain's CDR3 is CASSEGGVGGSNGELFF. Written as DNA, the CDR3 is TGTGCCAGCAGCGAAGGGGGTGTCGGTGGGAGTAACGGGGAGCTGTTTTTT. This chain joins TRBV9 and TRBJ2-2; possibly TRBD1 for D (6 bases). Trimming removed 3 bases at V and 7 bases at J, with 22 bases between. Germline V lookup: CDR1 SGDLS, CDR2 YYNGEE. This CDR3 is 17 amino acids long.

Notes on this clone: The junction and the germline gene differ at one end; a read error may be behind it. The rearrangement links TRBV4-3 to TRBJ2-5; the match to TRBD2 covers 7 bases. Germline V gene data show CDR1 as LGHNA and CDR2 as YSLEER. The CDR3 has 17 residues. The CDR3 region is CASSKEVAGEPQETQYF. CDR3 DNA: TGCGCCAGCAGCAAAGAGGTGGCGGGGGAGCCTCAAGAGACCCAGTACTTC.

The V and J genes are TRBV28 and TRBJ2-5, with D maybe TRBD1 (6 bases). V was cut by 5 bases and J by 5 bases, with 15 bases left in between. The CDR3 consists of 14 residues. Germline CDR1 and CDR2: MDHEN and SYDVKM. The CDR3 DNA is TGTGCCAGCAGTAGATGGGGGCTAGGGGAGACCCAGTACTTC. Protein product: CASSRWGLGETQYF.

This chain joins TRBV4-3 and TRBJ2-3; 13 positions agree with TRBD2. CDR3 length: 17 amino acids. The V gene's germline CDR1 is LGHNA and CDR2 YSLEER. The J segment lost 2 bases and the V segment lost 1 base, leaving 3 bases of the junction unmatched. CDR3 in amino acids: CASSQGLAGGITDTQYF. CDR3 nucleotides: TGCGCCAGCAGCCAAGGACTAGCGGGAGGCATCACAGATACGCAGTATTTT.

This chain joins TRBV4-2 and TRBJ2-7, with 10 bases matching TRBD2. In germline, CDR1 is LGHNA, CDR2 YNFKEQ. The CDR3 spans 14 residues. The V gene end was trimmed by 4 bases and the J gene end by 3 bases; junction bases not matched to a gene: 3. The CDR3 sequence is CASSRTSGIYEQYF. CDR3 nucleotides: TGTGCCAGCAGCCGGACTAGCGGAATCTACGAGCAGTACTTC.

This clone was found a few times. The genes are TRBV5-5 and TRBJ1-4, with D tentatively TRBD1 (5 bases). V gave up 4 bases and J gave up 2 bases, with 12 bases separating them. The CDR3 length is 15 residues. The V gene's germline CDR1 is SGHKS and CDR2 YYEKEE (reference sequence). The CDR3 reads CASSPEGRTNEKLFF. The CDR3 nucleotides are TGTGCCAGCAGCCCGGAGGGACGGACTAATGAAAAACTGTTTTTT. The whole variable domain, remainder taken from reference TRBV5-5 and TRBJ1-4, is DAGVTQSPTHLIKTRGQQVTLRCSPISGHKSVSWYQQVLGQGPQFIFQYYEKEERGRGNFPDRFSARQFPNYSSELNVNALLLGDSALYLCASSPEGRTNEKLFFGSGTQLSVL.

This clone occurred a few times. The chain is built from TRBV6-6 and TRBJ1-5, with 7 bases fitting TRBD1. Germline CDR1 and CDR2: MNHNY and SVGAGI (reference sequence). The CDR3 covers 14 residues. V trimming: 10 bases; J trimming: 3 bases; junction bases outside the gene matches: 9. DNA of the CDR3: TGTGCCAATGGGGGACAGCAAATCAATCAGCCCCAGCATTTT. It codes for CANGGQQINQPQHF.

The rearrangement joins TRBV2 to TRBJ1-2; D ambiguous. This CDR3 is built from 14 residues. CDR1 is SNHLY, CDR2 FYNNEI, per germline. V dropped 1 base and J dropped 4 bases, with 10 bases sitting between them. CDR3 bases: TGTGCCAGCAGTGAAGTGAGTTCCGGCTATGGCTACACCTTC. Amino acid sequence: CASSEVSSGYGYTF.

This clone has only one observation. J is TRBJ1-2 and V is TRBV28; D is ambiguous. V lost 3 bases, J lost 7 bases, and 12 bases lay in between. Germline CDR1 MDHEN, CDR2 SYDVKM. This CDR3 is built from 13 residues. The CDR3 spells CASSFRGLTGYTF. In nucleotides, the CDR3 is TGTGCCAGCAGTTTTAGAGGACTAACTGGCTACACCTTC.

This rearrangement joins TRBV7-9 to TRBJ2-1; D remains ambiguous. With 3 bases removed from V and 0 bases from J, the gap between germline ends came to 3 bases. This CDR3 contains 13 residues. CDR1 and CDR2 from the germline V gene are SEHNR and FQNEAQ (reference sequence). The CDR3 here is CASSLSSYNEQFF. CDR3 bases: TGTGCCAGCAGCTTGAGCTCCTACAATGAGCAGTTCTTC.

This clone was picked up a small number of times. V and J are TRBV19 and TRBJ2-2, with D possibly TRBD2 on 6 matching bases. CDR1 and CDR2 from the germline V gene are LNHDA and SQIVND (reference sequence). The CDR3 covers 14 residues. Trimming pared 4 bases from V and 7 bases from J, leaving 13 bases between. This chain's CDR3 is CASSKLEGLGELFF. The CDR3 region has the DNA TGTGCCAGTAGTAAGCTGGAGGGCCTCGGGGAGCTGTTTTTT.